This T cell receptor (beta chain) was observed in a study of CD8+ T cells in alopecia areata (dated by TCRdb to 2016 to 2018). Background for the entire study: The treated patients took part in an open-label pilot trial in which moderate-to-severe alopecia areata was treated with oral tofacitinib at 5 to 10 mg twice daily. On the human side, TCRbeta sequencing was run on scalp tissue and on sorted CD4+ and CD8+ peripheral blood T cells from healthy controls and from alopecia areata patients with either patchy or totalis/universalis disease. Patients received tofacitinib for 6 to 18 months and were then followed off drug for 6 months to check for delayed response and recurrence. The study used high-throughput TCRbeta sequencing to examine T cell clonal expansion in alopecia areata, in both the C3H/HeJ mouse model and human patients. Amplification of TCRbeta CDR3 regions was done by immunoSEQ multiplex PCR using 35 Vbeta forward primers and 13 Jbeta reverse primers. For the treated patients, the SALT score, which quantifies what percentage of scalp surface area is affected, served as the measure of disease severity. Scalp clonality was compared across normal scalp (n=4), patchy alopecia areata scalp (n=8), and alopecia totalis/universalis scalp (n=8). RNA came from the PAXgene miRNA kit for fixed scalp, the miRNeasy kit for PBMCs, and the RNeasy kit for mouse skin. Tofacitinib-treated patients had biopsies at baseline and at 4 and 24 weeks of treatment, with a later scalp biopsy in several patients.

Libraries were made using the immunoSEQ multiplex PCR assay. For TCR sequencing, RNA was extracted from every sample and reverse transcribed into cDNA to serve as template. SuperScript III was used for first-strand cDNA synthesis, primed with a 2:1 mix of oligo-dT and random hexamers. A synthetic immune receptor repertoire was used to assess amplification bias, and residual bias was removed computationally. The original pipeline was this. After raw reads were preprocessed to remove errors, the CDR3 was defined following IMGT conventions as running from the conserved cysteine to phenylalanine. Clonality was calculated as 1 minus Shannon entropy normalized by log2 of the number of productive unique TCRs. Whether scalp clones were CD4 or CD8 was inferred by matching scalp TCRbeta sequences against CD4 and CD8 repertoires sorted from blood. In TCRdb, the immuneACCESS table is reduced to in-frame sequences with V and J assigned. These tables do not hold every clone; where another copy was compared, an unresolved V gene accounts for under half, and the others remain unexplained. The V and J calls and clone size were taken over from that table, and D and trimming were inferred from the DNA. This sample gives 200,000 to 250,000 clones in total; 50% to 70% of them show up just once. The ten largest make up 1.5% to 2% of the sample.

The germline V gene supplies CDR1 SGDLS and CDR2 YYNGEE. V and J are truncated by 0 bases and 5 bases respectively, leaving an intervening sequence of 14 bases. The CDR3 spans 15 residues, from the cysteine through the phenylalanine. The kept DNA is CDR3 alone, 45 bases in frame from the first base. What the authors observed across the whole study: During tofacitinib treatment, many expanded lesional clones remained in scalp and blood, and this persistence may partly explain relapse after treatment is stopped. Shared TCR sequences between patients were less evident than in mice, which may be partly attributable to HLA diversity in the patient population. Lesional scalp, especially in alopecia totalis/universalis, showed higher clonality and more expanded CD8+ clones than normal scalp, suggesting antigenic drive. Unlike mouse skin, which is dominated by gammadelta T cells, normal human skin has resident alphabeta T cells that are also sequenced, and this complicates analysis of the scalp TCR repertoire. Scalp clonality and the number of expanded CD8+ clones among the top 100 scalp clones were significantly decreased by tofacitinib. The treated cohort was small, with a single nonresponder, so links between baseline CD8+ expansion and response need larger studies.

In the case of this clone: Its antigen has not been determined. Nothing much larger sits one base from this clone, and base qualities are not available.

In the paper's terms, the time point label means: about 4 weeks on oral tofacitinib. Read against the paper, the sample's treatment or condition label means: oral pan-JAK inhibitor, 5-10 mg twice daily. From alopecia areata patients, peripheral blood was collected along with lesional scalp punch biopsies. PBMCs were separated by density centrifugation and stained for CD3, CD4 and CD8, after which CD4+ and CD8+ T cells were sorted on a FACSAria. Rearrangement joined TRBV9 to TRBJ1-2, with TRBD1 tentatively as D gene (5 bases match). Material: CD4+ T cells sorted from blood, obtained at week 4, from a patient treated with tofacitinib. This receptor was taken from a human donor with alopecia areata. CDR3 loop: CASSVDTGSRYGYTF. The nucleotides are TGTGCCAGCAGCGTAGATACAGGTTCGCGGTATGGCTACACCTTC.